Below, 29 T cell receptor beta chains from the same sample are listed, as sequenced in a study of T cells in women clearing cervical HPV infection. Clones were sequenced by immunoSEQ multiplex PCR, and TCRdb holds only the in-frame ones, with some missing. The sample's table shows about 39,000 clones. Sequencing input: blood buffy coat. These receptors originate from a woman aged 18-70 years with a cervical HPV16 infection that either progressed to CIN3+ or cleared (not recorded which).

In the case of this clone: The CDR3 extends 3 residues past the end of the read, so its final part is completed from the germline J gene. The chain links TRBV5-4 to TRBJ1-2; tentative D call: TRBD1 (5 bases). CDR1 SGHNT and CDR2 YYREEE come from the germline V gene (reference sequence). CDR3 size: 15 residues. CDR3 loop: CASSLRPTGSGGYTF. Partial CDR3 DNA: TGTGCCAGCAGCTTGCGGCCGACGGGATCAGGGGGC.

Of note for this clone: Sequencing ends 3 residues short of the CDR3 end; the germline J gene provides the rest. V gene TRBV28 combines with J gene TRBJ2-1; 12 bases match TRBD2. This CDR3 contains 20 residues. The V and J ends lost 6 bases and 2 bases, in that order; junction bases with no gene match: 17. Germline V CDR1 and CDR2: MDHEN, SYDVKM. The sequenced part of the CDR3 DNA is TGTGCCAGCAGGTTAGGGATTAAGGCTAGCGGGAGGGTGGCCTACAATGAG. This encodes CASRLGIKASGRVAYNE. The entire CDR3 reads CASRLGIKASGRVAYNEQFF.

A word on this clone: Coverage ceases 3 residues before the CDR3 finishes, and the germline J gene fills in the end. The rearrangement uses TRBV20-1 and TRBJ2-5; D unclear. Germline V gene lookup returns CDR1 DFQATT and CDR2 SNEGSKA (reference sequence). The CDR3 has 14 amino acids. CDR3 residues: CSAQAGTSTDTQYF. The DNA read from the CDR3 is TGCAGTGCTCAGGCCGGAACGAGCACAGATACC.

As for this clone: The read finishes 3 residues shy of the CDR3 end, and the germline J gene is used to complete it. V usage is TRBV2 and J usage is TRBJ2-2; 8 bases are shared with TRBD1. This CDR3 contains 14 residues. V trimming: 7 bases; J trimming: 2 bases; junction bases outside the gene matches: 3. Germline CDR1 SNHLY, CDR2 FYNNEI. The CDR3 bases that were read are TGTGCCAGCAATCAGGGGGCAAACACCGGGGAG. Translation: CASNQGANTGE. The CDR3 as a whole reads CASNQGANTGELFF. The variable domain in full, completed from reference TRBV2 and TRBJ2-2, reads EPEVTQTPSHQVTQMGQEVILRCVPISNHLYFYWYRQILGQKVEFLVSFYNNEISEKSEIFDDQFSVERPDGSNFTLKIRSTKLEDSAMYFCASNQGANTGELFFGEGSRLTVL.

For this clone: The CDR3 end lies 3 residues beyond the end of the read and is filled in from the germline J gene. This sequence joins TRBV6-1 and TRBJ1-6; no reliable D call. Trimming removed 2 bases from V and 0 bases from J, with 11 bases in between. The CDR3 runs to 17 residues. CDR1 and CDR2 (germline): MNHNS, SASEGT. The part of the CDR3 DNA that was read is TGTGCCAGCAGTGAAATCCCAGGAAGCTCCTATAATTCACCC. Translation: CASSEIPGSSYNSP. The whole CDR3 region reads CASSEIPGSSYNSPLHF.

Worth noting for this clone: The sequenced fragment ends 3 residues before the CDR3 boundary, so the rest is inferred from the germline J gene. This chain joins TRBV5-1 and TRBJ1-2; D gene uncertain. The CDR3 has 13 amino acids. The V gene's germline CDR1 is SGHRS and CDR2 YFSETQ. The part of the CDR3 DNA that was read is TGCGCCAGCAGCTTTACTCCCTACGAGGGC. Translation: CASSFTPYEG. The complete CDR3 sequence is CASSFTPYEGYTF. The full variable domain, its missing parts supplied by reference TRBV5-1 and TRBJ1-2, is KAGVTQTPRYLIKTRGQQVTLSCSPISGHRSVSWYQQTPGQGLQFLFEYFSETQRNKGNFPGRFSGRQFSNSRSEMNVSTLELGDSALYLCASSFTPYEGYTFGSGTRLTVV.

In regard to this clone: The DNA ends 3 residues before the CDR3 does, and the rest of the CDR3 is filled in from the germline J gene. This chain connects TRBV5-1 to TRBJ1-1, with a weak D call TRBD1 (6 bases). The CDR3 is made up of 15 amino acids. Between the trimmed V and J ends, which lost 3 bases and 2 bases, there was a span of 14 bases. From germline, CDR1 is SGHRS and CDR2 YFSETQ. Partial CDR3 DNA: TGCGCCAGCAGCTGGGGTAGGGACACCAACACTGAA. It specifies CASSWGRDTNTE. The whole CDR3 sequence reads CASSWGRDTNTEAFF.

On this clone itself: The CDR3 end is not reached by the read, which stops 3 residues before it; the germline J gene fills it in. V usage is TRBV5-1 and J usage is TRBJ2-2; 8 bases are a match to TRBD2. The CDR3 has 15 amino acids. The ends lost 5 bases at V and 2 bases at J; junction bases unmatched: 5. Per germline, CDR1 SGHRS and CDR2 YFSETQ. CDR3: CASSPGTRNTGELFF. The CDR3 DNA, read in part, is TGCGCCAGCAGTCCCGGGACTAGAAACACCGGGGAG.

Concerning this clone itself: The sequenced fragment ends 3 residues before the CDR3 boundary, so the rest is inferred from the germline J gene. V usage is TRBV2 and J usage is TRBJ2-7, with TRBD2 as a possible D gene (5 bases). V was shortened by 1 base and J by 4 bases, with 11 bases between the two germline ends. The CDR3 has 14 residues. Germline CDR1 and CDR2: SNHLY and FYNNEI. CDR3 residues: CASSEGAGGYEQYF. The part of the CDR3 DNA that was read is TGTGCCAGCAGTGAAGGGGCGGGTGGGTACGAG.

On this clone: The read comes to an end 3 residues before the CDR3 does, leaving the germline J gene to fill in the end. J is TRBJ1-6 and V is TRBV7-9; 8 bases match TRBD1. This CDR3 has 15 amino acids. The germline V gene encodes CDR1 SEHNR and CDR2 FQNEAQ (reference sequence). With 5 bases clipped from V and 6 bases from J, the junction kept 6 bases outside the gene matches. The CDR3 reads CASSPPGQANSPLHF. The CDR3 DNA, read in part, is TGTGCCAGCAGCCCCCCGGGACAGGCTAATTCACCC.

Turning to this clone: Read coverage stops 3 residues before the CDR3 terminus; the germline J gene supplies the remainder. The chain uses TRBV28 and TRBJ1-1; D perhaps matches TRBD1 (6 bases). V lost 5 bases and J 2 bases, leaving 12 bases between the germline ends. This CDR3 region has 14 residues. CDR1 is MDHEN and CDR2 is SYDVKM in the germline V gene. The CDR3 bases that were read are TGTGCCAGCAGTCGTCAGGGGTTTAACACTGAA. This gives the protein CASSRQGFNTE. The full CDR3 is CASSRQGFNTEAFF.

On this clone: The read ends 3 residues shy of where the CDR3 ends; the end is completed using the germline J gene. The chain combines TRBV20-1 with TRBJ2-3; 7 nucleotides agree with TRBD1. The CDR3 runs 13 residues. V was clipped by 6 bases and J by 6 bases; unmatched bases: 9. Per the germline V gene, CDR1 is DFQATT and CDR2 is SNEGSKA (reference sequence). The sequenced part of the CDR3 DNA is TGCAGTGCCGCAAAGGGGGCGGGCGATACG. Amino acid sequence: CSAAKGAGDT. The CDR3, in full, reads CSAAKGAGDTQYF.

Points on this clone: Read data end 3 residues before the CDR3 end; the end is taken from the germline J gene. The chain uses TRBV7-7 and TRBJ2-5; TRBD1 might be the D (6 bases). Germline lookup yields CDR1 SSHAT and CDR2 FNYEAQ (reference sequence). With 5 bases removed from V and 5 bases from J, the gap between germline ends came to 12 bases. The CDR3 totals 13 residues. CDR3 DNA (partial): TGTGCCAGCAGCCAGCGACAGGTTGAGACC. Encoded protein: CASSQRQVET. The CDR3 as a whole reads CASSQRQVETQYF.

On this clone: One junction end disagrees with the germline gene, perhaps due to a read error. CDR3 amino acids: CASSQVAGVGGELFF. The sequenced part of the CDR3 DNA is TGCGCCAGCAGCCAAGTTGCGGGGGTGGGCGGGGAG. The chain combines TRBV4-2 with TRBJ2-2, with 7 bases matching TRBD2. The read ends 3 residues early relative to the CDR3; the germline J gene fills the gap. This CDR3 comprises 15 residues. The germline gives CDR1 LGHNA, CDR2 YNFKEQ.

The DNA read from the CDR3 is TGTGCCAGCACAGGGGACGAAAACACCGGGGAG. Protein sequence: CASTGDENTGE. The whole CDR3 protein reads CASTGDENTGELFF. The chain recombines TRBV2 with TRBJ2-2; possible D gene TRBD1, 6 bases. The read halts 3 residues ahead of the CDR3 end, with the missing end drawn from the germline J gene. This CDR3 region has 14 residues. V was shortened by 7 bases and J by 2 bases, with 11 bases between the two germline ends. Germline V lookup: CDR1 SNHLY, CDR2 FYNNEI. Supplemented by reference TRBV2 and TRBJ2-2, the full variable domain reads EPEVTQTPSHQVTQMGQEVILRCVPISNHLYFYWYRQILGQKVEFLVSFYNNEISEKSEIFDDQFSVERPDGSNFTLKIRSTKLEDSAMYFCASTGDENTGELFFGEGSRLTVL.

A word on this clone: The read ends 3 residues shy of where the CDR3 ends; the end is completed using the germline J gene. This chain uses TRBV5-1 with TRBJ2-2; 9 positions agree with TRBD1. Per germline, CDR1 SGHRS and CDR2 YFSETQ. The CDR3 sequence is 15 residues long. CDR3 loop: CASSLEGQGWEKLFF. CDR3 DNA (partial): TGCGCCAGCAGCTTGGAGGGACAGGGATGGGAAAAG.

Points on this clone: The read comes to an end 3 residues before the CDR3 does, leaving the germline J gene to fill in the end. The chain links TRBV11-2 to TRBJ2-3; D possibly matches TRBD1 or TRBD2 (5 bases each). Germline values: CDR1 SGHAT, CDR2 FQNNGV. The CDR3 has 14 residues. CDR3 region: CASSFQGSWETQYF. The CDR3 DNA, read in part, is TGTGCCAGCAGCTTTCAGGGATCCTGGGAGACG. Complete variable domain (other parts from reference TRBV11-2 and TRBJ2-3): EAGVAQSPRYKIIEKRQSVAFWCNPISGHATLYWYQQILGQGPKLLIQFQNNGVVDDSQLPKDRFSAERLKGVDSTLKIQPAKLEDSAVYLCASSFQGSWETQYFGPGTRLTVL.

As for this clone: The sequenced fragment ends 3 residues before the CDR3 boundary, so the rest is inferred from the germline J gene. The J gene is TRBJ2-3, the V gene TRBV30, with D possibly TRBD1 on 6 matching bases. From germline, CDR1 is GTSNPN and CDR2 SVGIG (reference sequence). This CDR3 is 12 amino acids long. CDR3 DNA, as far as it was read: TGTGCCTGGGGACAGCAGAATCAGCCG. Its translation is CAWGQQNQP. The complete CDR3 sequence is CAWGQQNQPQYF.

To note about this clone: Sequencing ends 3 residues short of the CDR3 end; the germline J gene provides the rest. The chain employs TRBV4-1 and TRBJ1-1; D uncertain. This CDR3 is 14 amino acids long. From germline, CDR1 is MGHRA and CDR2 YSYEKL. Trimming left V 7 bases short and J 3 bases short, with 15 bases between. Here the CDR3 reads CASKAVKSDTEAFF. The sequenced CDR3 bases are TGCGCCAGCAAGGCGGTCAAATCGGACACTGAA.

On this clone: The CDR3 goes on 3 residues after the read ends, and that part is filled in from the germline J gene. The chain uses TRBV7-9 and TRBJ1-1; D is unresolved. The CDR3 covers 12 residues. With 5 bases removed from V and 6 bases from J, the gap between germline ends came to 10 bases. Germline CDR1 is SEHNR and CDR2 is FQNEAQ (reference sequence). Partial CDR3 DNA: TGTGCCAGCAGCCCACAGTTGTCTGAA. As protein: CASSPQLSE. The CDR3 in full is CASSPQLSEAFF.

The CDR3 spells CASSYTSGRATGELFF. Incomplete CDR3 DNA: TGTGCCAGCAGTTACACTAGCGGGAGGGCCACCGGGGAG. The genes are TRBV6-2 or TRBV6-3 and TRBJ2-2; 13 bases fit TRBD2. The CDR3 end falls 3 residues outside the read, so it is completed with the germline J gene. The V gene end was trimmed by 2 bases and the J gene end by 4 bases; junction bases not matched to a gene: 1. CDR3 length: 16 amino acids. CDR1 is MNHEY, CDR2 SVGEGT, per germline.

A note on this clone: Read sequence stops 3 residues before the CDR3 end, and the germline J gene provides the missing end. The gene calls are TRBV6-2 or TRBV6-3 and TRBJ1-2; 8 bases align to TRBD1. Germline CDR1 and CDR2: MNHEY and SVGEGT. V lost 8 bases to trimming and J lost 7 bases; unmatched junction nucleotides: 9. The CDR3 runs to 13 residues. The CDR3 is CASQSDREGGYTF. The sequenced CDR3 bases are TGTGCCAGCCAATCGGACAGGGAAGGTGGC.

As regards this clone: From the germline J gene comes the end of the CDR3, since the read stops 3 residues before it. V usage is TRBV6-2 or TRBV6-3 and J usage is TRBJ2-2, with TRBD1 matching over 7 bases. Germline-derived CDR1 and CDR2 are MNHEY and SVGEGT. This CDR3 is 11 amino acids long. The CDR3 here is CASTLQGKLFF. CDR3 DNA, as far as it was read: TGTGCCAGCACCTTACAGGGGAAG.

A remark on this clone: The DNA ends 3 residues before the CDR3 does, and the rest of the CDR3 is filled in from the germline J gene. This sequence joins TRBV10-3 and TRBJ2-5; a weak D match, TRBD2 (6 bases). The CDR3 runs to 14 residues. Trimming cost V 10 bases and J 1 base, with 16 bases left between them. Germline values: CDR1 ENHRY, CDR2 SYGVKD. The CDR3 bases that were read are TGTGCCACCCGCCCTAGCGCGGGCCAAGAGACC. Its protein is CATRPSAGQET. The complete CDR3 sequence is CATRPSAGQETQYF.

In the case of this clone: Sequencing ends 3 residues short of the CDR3 end; the germline J gene provides the rest. The chain couples TRBV5-1 to TRBJ2-3; D is possibly TRBD1 (5 bases). CDR1 and CDR2 from the germline V gene are SGHRS and YFSETQ. The V end was cut by 5 bases, the J end by 2 bases, with 15 bases between. The CDR3 has 15 residues. The chain's CDR3 is CASRIGASFTDTQYF. The sequenced CDR3 bases are TGCGCCAGCAGAATAGGGGCGAGTTTCACAGATACG.

Notes on this clone: The read ends 3 residues shy of where the CDR3 ends; the end is completed using the germline J gene. J is TRBJ2-3 and V is TRBV5-1; D assignment may be TRBD1 or TRBD2 (5 bases each). This CDR3 has 19 amino acids. Trimming removed 4 bases from V and 1 base from J, with 25 bases in between. Germline V gene data show CDR1 as SGHRS and CDR2 as YFSETQ. The CDR3 is CASSPLRATRGVGTDTQYF. Incomplete CDR3 DNA: TGCGCCAGCAGCCCCTTACGAGCTACGAGGGGCGTGGGCACAGATACG.

Comment on this clone: With the read ending 3 residues before the CDR3 end, the germline J gene is used to fill in that end. The V call is TRBV19, the J call TRBJ1-2; D unresolved. Germline-derived CDR1 and CDR2 are LNHDA and SQIVND (reference sequence). The CDR3 contains 13 residues. Incomplete CDR3 DNA: TGTGCCAGTCAGGAAGGCTCCACAGATACC. Translating gives CASQEGSTDT. The CDR3 reads in full as CASQEGSTDTYTF.

In the case of this clone: A junction boundary mismatches the germline segment, possibly from a read error. Read sequence stops 3 residues before the CDR3 end, and the germline J gene provides the missing end. This CDR3 is also generated by other DNA sequences in the sample. The V gene is TRBV5-1, the J gene TRBJ1-3; 7 nucleotides match TRBD1. This CDR3 contains 15 residues. Germline loops: CDR1 SGHRS, CDR2 YFSETQ. The part of the CDR3 DNA that was read is TGCGCCAGCAGCCAGGGACAGCTCTCTGGAAACACG. As protein: CASSQGQLSGNT. The CDR3 as a whole reads CASSQGQLSGNTIYF.

As to this clone: The read ends 3 residues shy of where the CDR3 ends; the end is completed using the germline J gene. This chain links TRBV6-2 or TRBV6-3 with TRBJ2-7; 7 bases align to TRBD1. Germline V lookup: CDR1 MNHEY, CDR2 SVGEGT. Losses at the gene ends were 7 bases for V and 1 base for J; bases not matched to a gene: 4. The CDR3 has 13 amino acids. The CDR3: CASIGTVSYEQYF. The sequenced CDR3 bases are TGTGCCAGCATCGGGACAGTGTCCTACGAG.